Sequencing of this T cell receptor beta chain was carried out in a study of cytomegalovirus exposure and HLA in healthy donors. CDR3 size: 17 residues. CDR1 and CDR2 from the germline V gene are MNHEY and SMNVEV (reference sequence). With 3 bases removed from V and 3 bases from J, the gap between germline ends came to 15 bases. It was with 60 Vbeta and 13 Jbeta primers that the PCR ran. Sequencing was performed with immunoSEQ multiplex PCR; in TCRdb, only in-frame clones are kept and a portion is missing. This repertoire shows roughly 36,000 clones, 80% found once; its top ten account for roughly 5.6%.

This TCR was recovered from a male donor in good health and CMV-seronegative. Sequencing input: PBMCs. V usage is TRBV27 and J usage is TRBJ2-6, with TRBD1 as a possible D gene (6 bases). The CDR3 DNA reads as TGTGCCAGCAGTTTGGGGAACAGGGTAGGTGGGGCCAACGTCCTGACTTTC. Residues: CASSLGNRVGGANVLTF.